What follows are 7 T cell receptor beta chains derived from one specimen sequenced in a study of T cells in Graves' hyperthyroidism and ophthalmopathy. TCR beta CDR3 sequences were amplified from RNA transcripts. An initial round of RT-PCR targeting the TCR CDR3 relied on the HTBI primer set. One entry per CDR3 protein results from TCRdb running MiXCR on the multiplex PCR reads. The sample lists 490,000 or so distinct CDR3 sequences; approximately 20% were seen once. Sequences were obtained from blood. All receptors come from a man in his forties with Graves' ophthalmopathy.

The chain combines TRBV5-1 with TRBJ2-1, with 10 bases fitting TRBD2. This CDR3 comprises 15 residues. V dropped 4 bases and J dropped 8; count of bases not matched to a gene: 9. From germline, CDR1 is SGHRS and CDR2 YFSETQ. The CDR3 region is CASSPLPGTSDEQFF. CDR3 coding DNA: TGCGCCAGCAGCCCCCTGCCCGGGACTAGCGATGAGCAGTTCTTC.

This clonotype occurred a few times. V gene TRBV20-1 combines with J gene TRBJ2-1, with D perhaps matching TRBD2 (7 bases). CDR3 length equals 17 residues. The germline gives CDR1 DFQATT, CDR2 SNEGSKA (reference sequence). Trimming cost V 2 bases and J 3 bases, with 20 bases left between them. CDR3 sequence: CSARNNGGPVSYNEQFF. The DNA for the CDR3 is TGCAGTGCTAGAAACAACGGGGGGCCGGTGAGCTACAATGAGCAGTTCTTC.

This clonotype was observed a few times. This chain uses TRBV28 with TRBJ2-7; D ambiguous. The germline V gene encodes CDR1 MDHEN and CDR2 SYDVKM. The CDR3 runs 11 residues. The V gene lost 5 bases and the J gene lost 4 bases, with 6 bases spanning the gap. The CDR3 region is CASSRPYEQYF. Written as DNA, the CDR3 is TGTGCCAGCAGTCGCCCATACGAGCAGTACTTC.

This clonotype has only a few counts. This chain uses TRBV6-1 with TRBJ1-2; no clear D gene. Germline CDR1 is MNHNS and CDR2 is SASEGT. The CDR3 loop spans 13 amino acids. The V and J ends lost 3 bases and 8 bases respectively, with 13 bases between them. CDR3 nucleotides: TGTGCCAGCAGTGACCGGGAACTAGAAGGCTACACCTTC. Protein product: CASSDRELEGYTF.

The table lists this clonotype with many counts. The chain uses TRBV28 and TRBJ2-7; tentatively, D is TRBD1 (5 bases). Germline values: CDR1 MDHEN, CDR2 SYDVKM. The V end lost 7 bases, the J end lost 2 bases, and 15 bases lay between the germline ends. The CDR3 consists of 14 residues. This CDR3 reads CASTVGPGPYEQYF. In DNA, the CDR3 is TGTGCCAGCACCGTGGGGCCAGGGCCCTACGAGCAGTACTTC. Filled out from reference TRBV28 and TRBJ2-7, the complete variable domain reads DVKVTQSSRYLVKRTGEKVFLECVQDMDHENMFWYRQDPGLGLRLIYFSYDVKMKEKGDIPEGYSVSREKKERFSLILESASTNQTSMYLCASTVGPGPYEQYFGPGTRLTVT.

This clonotype has ten or more counts. The chain combines TRBV18 with TRBJ2-3; D tentatively reads TRBD1 or TRBD2 (5 bases each). The germline V gene encodes CDR1 KGHSH and CDR2 LQKENI. This CDR3 spans 18 amino acids. V was trimmed by 4 bases and J by 3 bases, leaving 23 bases between them. The chain's CDR3 is CASSQNTPGPTGTDTQYF. The CDR3 region has the DNA TGTGCCAGCTCACAGAACACCCCGGGACCTACTGGGACAGATACGCAGTATTTT.

This clonotype was detected many times. This chain links TRBV18 with TRBJ1-1; TRBD1 aligns across 8 bases. The germline CDR1 and CDR2 sequences are KGHSH and LQKENI. The CDR3 totals 13 residues. Trimming removed 6 bases from V and 4 bases from J; junction bases left unmatched: 4. CDR3 protein: CASSPTGGTEAFF. CDR3 DNA sequence: TGTGCCAGCTCGCCCACAGGGGGCACTGAAGCTTTCTTT.